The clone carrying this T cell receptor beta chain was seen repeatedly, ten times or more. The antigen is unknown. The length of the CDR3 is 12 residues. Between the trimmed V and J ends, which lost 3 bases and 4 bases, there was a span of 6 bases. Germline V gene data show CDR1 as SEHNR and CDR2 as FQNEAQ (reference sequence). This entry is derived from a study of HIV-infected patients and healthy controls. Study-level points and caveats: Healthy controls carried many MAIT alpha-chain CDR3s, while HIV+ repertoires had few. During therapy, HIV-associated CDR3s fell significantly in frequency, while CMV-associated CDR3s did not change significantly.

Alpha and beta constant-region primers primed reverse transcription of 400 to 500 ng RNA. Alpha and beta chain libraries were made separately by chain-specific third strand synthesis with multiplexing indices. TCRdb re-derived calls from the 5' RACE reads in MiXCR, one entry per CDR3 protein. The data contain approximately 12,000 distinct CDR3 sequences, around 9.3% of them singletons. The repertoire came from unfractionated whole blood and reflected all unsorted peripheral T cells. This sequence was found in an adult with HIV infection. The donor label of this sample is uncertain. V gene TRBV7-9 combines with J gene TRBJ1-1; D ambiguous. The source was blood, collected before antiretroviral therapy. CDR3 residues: CASSLLVTEAFF. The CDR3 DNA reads TGTGCCAGCAGCTTGCTCGTCACTGAAGCTTTCTTT. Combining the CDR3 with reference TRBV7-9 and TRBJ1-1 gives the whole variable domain DTGVSQNPRHKITKRGQNVTFRCDPISEHNRLYWYRQTLGQGPEFLTYFQNEAQLEKSRLLSDRFSAERPKGSFSTLEIQRTEQGDSAMYLCASSLLVTEAFFGQGTRLTVV.